The source of this T cell receptor (beta chain) is a study of blood T cell repertoires in COVID-19. Study-level information: In each case, the material was cDNA or gDNA derived from T cells, B-cell-depleted T cells, or PBMCs.

Trimming at V came to 3 bases and at J to 1 base, leaving 5 bases not matched to a gene. This CDR3 spans 16 amino acids. Germline lookup yields CDR1 KGHSH and CDR2 LQKENI. In the authors' workflow: Scientists estimated how many nucleated cells there were by amplifying reference gene primers. The repertoire was sequenced with immunoSEQ multiplex PCR; TCRdb's copy has only in-frame clones and lacks some. Clone size and the V and J calls come from that table; the DNA yielded D and trimming. The sample shows some 91,000 clones, over 65% of them seen only once. The sample taken for sequencing was peripheral blood. This clonotype was sampled from a human donor in a cohort sampled during active COVID-19. The V gene is TRBV18, the J gene TRBJ2-5; 10 bases map to TRBD1. CDR3 nucleotide sequence: TGTGCCAGCTCACCCAAGACAGGGGGCACCCAAGAGACCCAGTACTTC. This translates into CASSPKTGGTQETQYF.